What follows describes a single T cell receptor (beta chain). The CDR3 runs 15 residues. Germline V gene lookup returns CDR1 MDHEN and CDR2 SYDVKM. With 5 bases clipped from V and 5 bases from J, the junction kept 12 bases outside the gene matches. The data are from a study of blood T cell repertoires in COVID-19. As for the study in general: Spain, Italy and the United States supplied samples that represented acute and convalescent COVID-19. In each case, the material was cDNA or gDNA derived from T cells, B-cell-depleted T cells, or PBMCs.

In the original analysis: Researchers report that nucleated cell counts were estimated from reference gene primer amplification. Assay: immunoSEQ multiplex PCR; the TCRdb copy retains only in-frame clones and omits some. D and trimming were read from the DNA, whereas the V and J calls and clone size are those reported in that table. The profile shows approximately 180,000 clones, approximately 83% of them singletons. What was sequenced was peripheral blood. The clonotype comes from a man aged 60 to 69 with acute or convalescent COVID-19. The chain links TRBV28 to TRBJ2-7; 7 bases agree with TRBD2. CDR3 bases: TGTGCCAGCAGTCTGTTCGCGGGAGTGCCCCACGAGCAGTACTTC. Protein: CASSLFAGVPHEQYF.